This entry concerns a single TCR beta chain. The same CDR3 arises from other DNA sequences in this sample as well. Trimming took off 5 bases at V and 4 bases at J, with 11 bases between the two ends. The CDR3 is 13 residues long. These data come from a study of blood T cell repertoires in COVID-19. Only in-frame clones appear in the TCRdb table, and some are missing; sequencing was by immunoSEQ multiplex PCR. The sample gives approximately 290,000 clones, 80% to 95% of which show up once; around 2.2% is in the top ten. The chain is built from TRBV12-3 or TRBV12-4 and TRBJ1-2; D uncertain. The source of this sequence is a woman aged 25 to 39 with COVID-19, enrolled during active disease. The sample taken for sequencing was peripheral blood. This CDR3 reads CASSPPGAYGYTF. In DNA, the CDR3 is TGTGCCAGCAGTCCCCCGGGAGCCTATGGCTACACCTTC.